Detailed here is one T cell receptor beta chain. This entry is derived from a study of blood T cell repertoires in COVID-19. Overall study: Samples taken during acute and convalescent COVID-19 were collected in the United States, Italy and Spain. PBMCs, B-cell-depleted T cells, or T cells were the source of the cDNA or gDNA that made up the material.

This CDR3 spans 13 amino acids. Per germline, CDR1 SGHVS and CDR2 FQNEAQ. The germline V and J ends were trimmed by 4 bases and 2 bases, with 8 bases remaining between them. Original processing methods: Reference gene primer amplification yielded estimated nucleated cell counts. Data came from immunoSEQ multiplex PCR; TCRdb stores just in-frame clones and leaves some out. The DNA gave D and trimming, while V, J and clone size come from that table. The sample has 160,000 or so clones, less than 90% seen once. The gene calls are TRBV7-8 and TRBJ1-1; D call uncertain. Source material: peripheral blood. The clonotype comes from a woman aged 65 to 85 with acute or convalescent COVID-19. The CDR3 DNA reads TGTGCCAGCAGCTCTTTGCTAAACACTGAAGCTTTCTTT. Protein sequence: CASSSLLNTEAFF.